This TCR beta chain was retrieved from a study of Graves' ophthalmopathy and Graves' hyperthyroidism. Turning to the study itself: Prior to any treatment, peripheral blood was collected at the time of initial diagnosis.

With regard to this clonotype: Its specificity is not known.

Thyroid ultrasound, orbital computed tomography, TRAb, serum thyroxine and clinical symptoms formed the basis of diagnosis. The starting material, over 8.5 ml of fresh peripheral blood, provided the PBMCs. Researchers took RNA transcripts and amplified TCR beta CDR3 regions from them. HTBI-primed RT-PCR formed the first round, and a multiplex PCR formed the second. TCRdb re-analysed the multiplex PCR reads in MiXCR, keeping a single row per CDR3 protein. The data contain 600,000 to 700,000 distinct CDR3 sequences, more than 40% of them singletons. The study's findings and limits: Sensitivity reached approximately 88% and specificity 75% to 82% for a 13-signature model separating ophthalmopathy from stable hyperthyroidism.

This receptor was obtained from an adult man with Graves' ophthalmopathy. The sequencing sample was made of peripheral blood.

The CDR3 region is CASSILGTDTQYF. The DNA for the CDR3 is TGTGCCAGTAGTATCCTAGGCACAGATACGCAGTATTTT. The chain combines TRBV19 with TRBJ2-3; D unclear. V shed 3 bases and J shed 1 base, with 5 bases lying between them. Germline V gene data show CDR1 as LNHDA and CDR2 as SQIVND (reference sequence). The length of the CDR3 is 13 residues.